This T cell receptor beta chain was recorded in a study of blood T cell repertoires in COVID-19. Turning to the study itself: The study drew acute and convalescent COVID-19 samples from the United States, Italy and Spain. PBMCs, B-cell-depleted T cells, or T cells provided the cDNA or gDNA that made up the material.

Germline V CDR1 and CDR2: SGHAT, FQNNGV. The CDR3 has 13 residues. Trimming cost V 4 bases and J 7 bases; bases outside gene matches: 1. In the authors' methods: Reference gene primer amplification gave estimated nucleated cell counts. Using immunoSEQ multiplex PCR, the repertoire was profiled, and TCRdb retains in-frame clones only, with some absent. The V and J calls and clone size were taken over from that table, and D and trimming were inferred from the DNA. The sample includes roughly 290,000 clones, approximately 89% seen only once; the top ten take about 8%. This TCR derives from a woman aged 50 to 60 who had recovered from COVID-19. The chain links TRBV11-2 to TRBJ2-2; 9 bases map to TRBD1. The sequenced sample consisted of peripheral blood. In nucleotides, the CDR3 is TGTGCCAGCAGCTCGGGACAGGGCGGGGAGCTGTTTTTT. Translating gives CASSSGQGGELFF. Variable domain in full (rest from reference TRBV11-2 and TRBJ2-2): EAGVAQSPRYKIIEKRQSVAFWCNPISGHATLYWYQQILGQGPKLLIQFQNNGVVDDSQLPKDRFSAERLKGVDSTLKIQPAKLEDSAVYLCASSSGQGGELFFGEGSRLTVL.